The 2 T cell receptor beta chains below all came from one sample that was sequenced in a study of blood T cell repertoires in COVID-19. Generated by immunoSEQ multiplex PCR, the TCRdb table keeps only in-frame clones and is missing some. Found here are 350,000 to 450,000 clones, 70% to 90% of them singletons; the top ten hold roughly 7.1%. The sequenced sample was peripheral blood. These receptors originate from a woman aged 60-75 years with COVID-19, enrolled during active disease.

This chain links TRBV3-1 (or the pseudogene TRBV3-2) with TRBJ1-2, with D tentatively TRBD1 (6 bases). The CDR3 consists of 17 residues. CDR1 is LGHDT and CDR2 is YNNKEL in the germline V gene (reference sequence). V lost 2 bases to trimming and J lost 1 base, with 17 bases between them. DNA for the CDR3: TGTGCCAGCAGCCAAAGGATCACAGGGAGGGGTAACTATGGCTACACCTTC. It translates to CASSQRITGRGNYGYTF.

The chain combines TRBV11-2 with TRBJ2-7; no reliable D call. The CDR3 totals 12 residues. Germline values: CDR1 SGHAT, CDR2 FQNNGV. Trimming took off 5 bases at V and 3 bases at J, with 8 bases between the two ends. CDR3 sequence reads: CASSPTVYEQYF. The CDR3 DNA reads TGTGCCAGCAGCCCTACAGTCTACGAGCAGTACTTC.